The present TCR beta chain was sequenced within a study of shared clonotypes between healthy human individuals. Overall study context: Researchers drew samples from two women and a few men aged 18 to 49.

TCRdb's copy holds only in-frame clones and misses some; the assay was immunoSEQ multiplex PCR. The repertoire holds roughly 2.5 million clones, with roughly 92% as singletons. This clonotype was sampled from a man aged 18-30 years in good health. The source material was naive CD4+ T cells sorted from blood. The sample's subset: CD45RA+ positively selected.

The DNA for the CDR3 is TGTGCCAGCAGTGAGTTTGGGCGACAGCCCCAGCATTTT. Translated: CASSEFGRQPQHF. The J gene is TRBJ1-5, the V gene TRBV6-1; the D is unclear. CDR1 and CDR2 from the germline V gene are MNHNS and SASEGT. This CDR3 contains 13 residues. Deletions cut 3 bases from V and 7 bases from J, with 10 bases between.